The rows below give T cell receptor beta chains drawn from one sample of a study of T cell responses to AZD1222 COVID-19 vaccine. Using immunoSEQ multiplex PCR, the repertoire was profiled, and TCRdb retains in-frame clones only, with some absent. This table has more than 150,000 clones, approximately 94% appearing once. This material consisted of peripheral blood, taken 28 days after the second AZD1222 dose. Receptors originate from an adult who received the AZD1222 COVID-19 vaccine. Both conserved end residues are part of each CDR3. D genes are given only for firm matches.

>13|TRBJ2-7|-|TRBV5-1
CASSLGGGYEQYF
TGCGCCAGCAGCTTAGGGGGAGGGTACGAGCAGTACTTC
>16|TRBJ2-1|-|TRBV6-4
CASSEQTSGSYNEQFF
TGTGCCAGCAGTGAACAGACTAGTGGGTCCTACAATGAGCAGTTCTTC
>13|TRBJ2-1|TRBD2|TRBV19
CASMSGDYNEQFF
TGTGCCAGTATGAGCGGGGACTACAATGAGCAGTTCTTC
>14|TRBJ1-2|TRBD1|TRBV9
CASSVDDRGYGYTF
TGTGCCAGCAGCGTAGACGACAGGGGCTATGGCTACACCTTC
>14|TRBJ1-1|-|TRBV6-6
CASTGESSWPEAFF
TGTGCCAGCACTGGCGAATCTTCTTGGCCTGAAGCTTTCTTT
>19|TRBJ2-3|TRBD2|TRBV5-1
CASSVTGLAGGPRGGTQYF
TGCGCCAGCAGCGTGACGGGACTAGCGGGAGGGCCCCGTGGCGGAACGCAGTATTTT
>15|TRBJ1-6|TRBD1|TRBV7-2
CASSSRDRGNSPLHF
TGTGCCAGCAGCAGCCGGGACAGAGGAAATTCACCCCTCCACTTT
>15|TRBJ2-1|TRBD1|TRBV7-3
CASSSSGTGFNEQFF
TGTGCCAGCAGCTCTTCAGGGACAGGATTCAATGAGCAGTTCTTC
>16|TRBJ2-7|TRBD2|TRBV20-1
CSASSTQAGVSYEQYF
TGCAGTGCTAGTTCGACGCAAGCGGGGGTTTCCTACGAGCAGTACTTC
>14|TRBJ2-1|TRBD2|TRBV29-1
CSVDLLAGYNEQFF
TGCAGCGTTGATTTGCTAGCGGGGTACAATGAGCAGTTCTTC
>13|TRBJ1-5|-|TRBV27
CASRRQVNQPQHF
TGTGCCAGCAGGAGACAGGTCAATCAGCCCCAGCATTTT